This T cell receptor beta chain was captured in a study of T cells after yellow fever vaccination. Study-level results: Peak timing came faster in the weaker secondary response, day 5 versus 15. A minor fraction of clonotypes spanned both CD4 and CD8 compartments. A large majority of primary-vaccination clones showed up again after the booster (approximately 95% CD4, about 90% CD8).

This clonotype was seen at least ten times. Its antigen is not known. UMIs were added to TCR cDNA along with a universal primer site when it was made by 5'RACE template switching. One entry per CDR3 protein, called by TCRdb with MiXCR from the 5' RACE reads. The sample has a few hundred thousand distinct CDR3 sequences, around 6.8% seen once. The J segment lost 1 base and the V segment lost 0 bases, leaving 7 bases of the junction unmatched. CDR1 is LNHNV, CDR2 YYDKDF, per germline (reference sequence). This CDR3 contains 19 residues. This TCR came from a man aged 18 to 29 who received the YFV17D yellow fever vaccine. The chain is built from TRBV15 and TRBJ2-5; 14 nucleotides agree with TRBD2. This sample comprised PBMCs, obtained 45 days after the first yellow fever vaccination. For the CDR3, the DNA is TGTGCCACCAGCAGAGATCTCGGACTAGCGGGGGGAGTCCAAGAGACCCAGTACTTC. This translates into CATSRDLGLAGGVQETQYF. Full variable domain (missing parts from reference TRBV15 and TRBJ2-5): DAMVIQNPRYQVTQFGKPVTLSCSQTLNHNVMYWYQQKSSQAPKLLFHYYDKDFNNEADTPDNFQSRRPNTSFCFLDIRSPGLGDTAMYLCATSRDLGLAGGVQETQYFGPGTRLLVL.